These 27 T cell receptor beta chains were sequenced from one sample in a study of blood T cell repertoires in COVID-19. The repertoire was sequenced with immunoSEQ multiplex PCR; TCRdb's copy has only in-frame clones and lacks some. This table holds some 46,000 clones, about 90% found once. Sample: peripheral blood. The receptors derive from a human donor in a cohort sampled during active COVID-19.

Only one count was recorded for this clone. The rearrangement links TRBV15 to TRBJ2-3; 9 bases map to TRBD2. The ends lost 3 bases at V and 3 bases at J; junction bases unmatched: 4. This CDR3 comprises 15 residues. Per germline, CDR1 LNHNV and CDR2 YYDKDF (reference sequence). CDR3: CATSRGSGSTDTQYF. The CDR3 DNA follows: TGTGCCACCAGCAGGGGTAGCGGGAGTACAGATACGCAGTATTTT.

The count of this clone is one. The CDR3 DNA sequence: TGTGCCACCCACATAAAGGGGGCGGGCTACACCTTC. This translates into CATHIKGAGYTF. The chain uses TRBV28 and TRBJ1-2, with 7 bases that match TRBD1. The length of the CDR3 is 12 residues. Germline values: CDR1 MDHEN, CDR2 SYDVKM. Germline trimming cut 10 bases from V and 8 bases from J; bases unmatched to any gene: 10.

The chain couples TRBV2 to TRBJ1-5, with D hard to call. The germline gives CDR1 SNHLY, CDR2 FYNNEI. This CDR3 region has 13 residues. Trimming pared 4 bases from V and 6 bases from J, leaving 10 bases between. The CDR3 nucleotides read TGTGCCAGCAGTGCGGAGGCAGCTCAGCCCCAGCATTTT. Its translation is CASSAEAAQPQHF.

The chain has TRBV4-1 and TRBJ2-3; D is unresolved. Trimming left V 1 base short and J 1 base short, with 9 bases between. In germline, CDR1 is MGHRA, CDR2 YSYEKL. The length of the CDR3 is 15 residues. The CDR3 is CASSQVAVRTDTQYF. The CDR3 DNA reads as TGCGCCAGCAGCCAAGTTGCGGTACGCACAGATACGCAGTATTTT.

The chain uses TRBV7-8 and TRBJ2-3; 7 positions match TRBD2. CDR3 length: 15 amino acids. CDR1 and CDR2 from the germline V gene are SGHVS and FQNEAQ. V dropped 5 bases and J dropped 0; count of bases not matched to a gene: 5. Here the CDR3 DNA reads TGTGCCAGCAGCGAAGGGACTACTAGCACAGATACGCAGTATTTT. Its protein is CASSEGTTSTDTQYF.

The chain is built from TRBV5-4 and TRBJ2-3; 8 bases fit TRBD2. Germline CDR1 reads SGHNT; CDR2 reads YYREEE (reference sequence). J gave up 2 bases and V 2 bases, and 7 bases lay outside the gene matches. This CDR3 region has 16 residues. CDR3 sequence reads: CASSFLAGSPTDTQYF. CDR3 coding DNA: TGTGCCAGCAGCTTCTTAGCGGGGAGCCCCACAGATACGCAGTATTTT.

The CDR3 coding sequence is TGTGCCAGCCTCATTCGGGGGCAAGAGACCCAGTACTTC. Translating gives CASLIRGQETQYF. The chain has TRBV5-4 and TRBJ2-5, with D tentatively TRBD2 (6 bases). V lost 7 bases to trimming and J lost 2 bases, with 12 bases between them. CDR1 is SGHNT, CDR2 YYREEE, per germline (reference sequence). The CDR3 has 13 residues.

This chain joins TRBV5-4 and TRBJ2-3; D is uncertain. The V gene's germline CDR1 is SGHNT and CDR2 YYREEE (reference sequence). The CDR3 runs to 12 residues. The V gene lost 1 base and the J gene lost 4 bases, with 4 bases spanning the gap. The DNA of the CDR3 is TGTGCCAGCAGCTTGCTCCCAGATACGCAGTATTTT. Its protein product is CASSLLPDTQYF.

V is TRBV19 and J is TRBJ1-5; D gene unclear. The CDR3 is made up of 14 amino acids. Trimming cost V 3 bases and J 2 bases, with 8 bases left between them. CDR1 and CDR2 (germline): LNHDA, SQIVND (reference sequence). The CDR3 DNA sequence: TGTGCCAGTAGTATGGCGGGCGGCAATCAGCCCCAGCATTTT. Amino acids: CASSMAGGNQPQHF.

The chain carries TRBV29-1 and TRBJ1-6; 9 nucleotides agree with TRBD1. The CDR3 covers 13 residues. CDR1 is SQVTM and CDR2 is ANQGSEA in the germline V gene. V shed 6 bases and J 6 bases; nucleotides not matched to a gene: 3. The DNA for the CDR3 is TGCAGCGTACGACAGGGGGGTAATTCACCCCTCCACTTT. Translation gives CSVRQGGNSPLHF.

In its sample, this clone ranks as medium-sized. The J gene is TRBJ2-2, the V gene TRBV5-1; D is possibly TRBD2 (5 bases). The germline V gene has CDR1 SGHRS and CDR2 YFSETQ. Between the trimmed V and J ends, which lost 9 bases and 4 bases, there was a span of 13 bases. This CDR3 contains 13 residues. The CDR3 loop reads CATGSGVTGELFF. The CDR3 DNA reads TGCGCCACGGGATCCGGGGTCACCGGGGAGCTGTTTTTT.

A few counts support this clone. The chain combines TRBV28 with TRBJ2-1, with TRBD2 as a possible D gene (6 bases). Trimming cost V 2 bases and J 8 bases, with 10 bases left between them. Germline V gene lookup returns CDR1 MDHEN and CDR2 SYDVKM. The CDR3 is 13 amino acids. CDR3 sequence: CASSLEGGDEQFF. The CDR3 bases are TGTGCCAGCAGTTTAGAGGGCGGGGATGAGCAGTTCTTC.

The gene calls are TRBV9 and TRBJ2-3; TRBD1 agrees at 9 bases. J was trimmed by 4 bases and V by 0 bases; bases with no gene match: 3. Germline CDR1 reads SGDLS; CDR2 reads YYNGEE. The CDR3 loop spans 15 amino acids. The CDR3 loop is CASSVEGQGPDTQYF. The CDR3 DNA is TGTGCCAGCAGCGTAGAGGGACAGGGTCCAGATACGCAGTATTTT.

This rearrangement joins TRBV4-2 to TRBJ2-3, with 8 nucleotides matching TRBD2. This CDR3 contains 17 residues. V dropped 3 bases and J dropped 4; count of bases not matched to a gene: 12. The germline gives CDR1 LGHNA, CDR2 YNFKEQ. The CDR3 sequence is CASSHKAGLEWPDTQYF. For the CDR3, the DNA is TGTGCCAGCAGCCATAAGGCGGGACTAGAGTGGCCAGATACGCAGTATTTT.

The chain joins TRBV4-3 to TRBJ2-2; TRBD2 matches at 7 bases. In germline, CDR1 is LGHNA, CDR2 YSLEER. This CDR3 contains 19 residues. J was trimmed by 0 bases and V by 1 base; bases with no gene match: 11. CDR3 in DNA: TGCGCCAGCAGCCAAGGCTTCACCGCGGGAGCGGCGAACACCGGGGAGCTGTTTTTT. The encoded protein is CASSQGFTAGAANTGELFF.

V gene TRBV10-1 combines with J gene TRBJ2-7; D perhaps matches TRBD2 (6 bases). Germline V lookup: CDR1 WNHNN, CDR2 SYGVQD (reference sequence). The CDR3 spans 14 residues. V was pared by 2 bases and J by 2 bases, with 10 bases between. CDR3 amino acids: CASSEVRGAYEQYF. DNA for the CDR3: TGCGCCAGCAGTGAGGTCCGCGGGGCCTACGAGCAGTACTTC.

The V gene is TRBV19, the J gene TRBJ2-1, with 10 bases matching TRBD2. This CDR3 contains 18 residues. The germline V gene encodes CDR1 LNHDA and CDR2 SQIVND (reference sequence). V was pared by 3 bases and J by 4 bases, with 12 bases of the junction left unmatched. CDR3 in DNA: TGTGCCAGTAGTATTTTCCGGACTAGCGGAGCAATATACAATGAGCAGTTCTTC. Protein product: CASSIFRTSGAIYNEQFF. The whole variable domain, remainder taken from reference TRBV19 and TRBJ2-1, is DGGITQSPKYLFRKEGQNVTLSCEQNLNHDAMYWYRQDPGQGLRLIYYSQIVNDFQKGDIAEGYSVSREKKESFPLTVTSAQKNPTAFYLCASSIFRTSGAIYNEQFFGPGTRLTVL.

The chain recombines TRBV28 with TRBJ1-1; TRBD1 might be the D (5 bases). The CDR3 extends over 13 amino acids. Germline V gives CDR1 MDHEN, CDR2 SYDVKM. Trimming shortened V by 8 bases and J by 1 base, and 11 bases separated the two germline ends. The CDR3 loop is CASSRGRNTEAFF. CDR3 DNA sequence: TGTGCCAGCTCAAGGGGCAGGAACACTGAAGCTTTCTTT.

The chain combines TRBV11-2 with TRBJ2-2; D gene ambiguous. V was clipped by 5 bases and J by 6 bases, with 7 bases between them. This CDR3 is 12 amino acids long. The germline V gene encodes CDR1 SGHAT and CDR2 FQNNGV. CDR3 sequence: CASSPPAGELFF. For the CDR3, the DNA is TGTGCCAGCAGCCCCCCCGCCGGGGAGCTGTTTTTT.

This rearrangement joins TRBV3-1 (or the pseudogene TRBV3-2) to TRBJ2-5; 8 positions match TRBD1. From germline, CDR1 is LGHDT and CDR2 YNNKEL (reference sequence). This CDR3 contains 16 residues. With V trimmed by 2 bases and J by 5 bases, 10 bases remained unmatched. Here the CDR3 reads CASSQSTSGGRETQYF. CDR3 nucleotides: TGTGCCAGCAGCCAATCAACCTCAGGGGGCCGGGAGACCCAGTACTTC.

This chain joins TRBV30 and TRBJ2-7; no definite D call. The CDR3 has 13 residues. V gave up 3 bases and J gave up 3 bases, with 12 bases separating them. Germline V gene data show CDR1 as GTSNPN and CDR2 as SVGIG (reference sequence). The CDR3 protein is CAWRPPRSYEQYF. The CDR3, as DNA: TGTGCCTGGAGGCCCCCTAGGAGCTACGAGCAGTACTTC.

The V and J genes are TRBV10-3 and TRBJ2-1; 12 bases fit TRBD2. The germline V gene has CDR1 ENHRY and CDR2 SYGVKD. CDR3 length equals 15 residues. V dropped 7 bases and J dropped 4; count of bases not matched to a gene: 5. The CDR3 protein is CAITALAGGYNEQFF. The DNA for the CDR3 is TGTGCCATCACCGCCCTAGCGGGAGGGTACAATGAGCAGTTCTTC.

V and J are TRBV7-2 and TRBJ1-5, with D maybe TRBD1 (5 bases). This CDR3 contains 18 residues. Germline values: CDR1 SGHTA, CDR2 FQGNSA. V dropped 1 base and J dropped 4 bases, with 20 bases sitting between them. Here the CDR3 DNA reads TGTGCCAGCAGCTTAGGGCCCGACAGATCAGGATGGAATCAGCCCCAGCATTTT. This sequence encodes CASSLGPDRSGWNQPQHF.

The chain carries TRBV5-3 and TRBJ1-5; tentatively, D is TRBD1 (5 bases). TRBV5-3 qualifies as an ORF whose function is uncertain. CDR3 length equals 14 residues. Trimming stripped 0 bases from V and 4 bases from J, with 8 bases between. The CDR3 loop reads CARSLGRVNQPQHF. The CDR3 coding sequence is TGTGCCAGAAGCTTGGGCAGGGTTAATCAGCCCCAGCATTTT.

The rearrangement uses TRBV18 and TRBJ1-5, with D tentatively TRBD1 (5 bases). The CDR3 length is 15 residues. Germline V gene sequence: CDR1 KGHSH, CDR2 LQKENI. V was clipped by 6 bases and J by 5 bases, with 17 bases between them. CDR3 in amino acids: CASSLGRGGDQPQHF. CDR3 in DNA: TGTGCCAGCTCTCTAGGACGAGGAGGGGATCAGCCCCAGCATTTT.

The gene calls are TRBV15 and TRBJ2-7, with a tentative D call TRBD1 (5 bases). V dropped 2 bases and J dropped 6 bases, with 11 bases sitting between them. The V gene's germline CDR1 is LNHNV and CDR2 YYDKDF (reference sequence). This CDR3 is 13 amino acids long. Written as DNA, the CDR3 is TGTGCCACCAGCAGACCCCCAGGGTTCGAGCAGTACTTC. As protein: CATSRPPGFEQYF.

CDR3: CASSLGGGWGEAFF. The DNA of the CDR3 is TGTGCCAGCAGCTTAGGGGGGGGTTGGGGTGAAGCTTTCTTT. This chain links TRBV11-2 with TRBJ1-1, with D perhaps TRBD1 (5 bases). CDR1 is SGHAT and CDR2 is FQNNGV in the germline V gene. The CDR3 has 14 amino acids. Between the trimmed V and J ends, which lost 1 base and 7 bases, there was a span of 13 bases. Full variable domain (outside the CDR3, taken from reference TRBV11-2 and TRBJ1-1): EAGVAQSPRYKIIEKRQSVAFWCNPISGHATLYWYQQILGQGPKLLIQFQNNGVVDDSQLPKDRFSAERLKGVDSTLKIQPAKLEDSAVYLCASSLGGGWGEAFFGQGTRLTVV.